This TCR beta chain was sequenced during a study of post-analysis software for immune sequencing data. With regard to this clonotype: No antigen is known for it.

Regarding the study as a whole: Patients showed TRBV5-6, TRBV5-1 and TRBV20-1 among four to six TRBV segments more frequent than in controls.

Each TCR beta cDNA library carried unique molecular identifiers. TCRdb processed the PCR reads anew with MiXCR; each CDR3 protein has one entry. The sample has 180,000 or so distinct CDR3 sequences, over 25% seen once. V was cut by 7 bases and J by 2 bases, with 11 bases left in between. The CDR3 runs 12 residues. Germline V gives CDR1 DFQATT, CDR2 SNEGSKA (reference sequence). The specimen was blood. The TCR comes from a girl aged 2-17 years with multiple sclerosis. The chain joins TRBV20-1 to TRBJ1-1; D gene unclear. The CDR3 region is CSGGSSNTEAFF. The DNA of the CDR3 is TGCAGTGGTGGTTCTTCAAACACTGAAGCTTTCTTT.